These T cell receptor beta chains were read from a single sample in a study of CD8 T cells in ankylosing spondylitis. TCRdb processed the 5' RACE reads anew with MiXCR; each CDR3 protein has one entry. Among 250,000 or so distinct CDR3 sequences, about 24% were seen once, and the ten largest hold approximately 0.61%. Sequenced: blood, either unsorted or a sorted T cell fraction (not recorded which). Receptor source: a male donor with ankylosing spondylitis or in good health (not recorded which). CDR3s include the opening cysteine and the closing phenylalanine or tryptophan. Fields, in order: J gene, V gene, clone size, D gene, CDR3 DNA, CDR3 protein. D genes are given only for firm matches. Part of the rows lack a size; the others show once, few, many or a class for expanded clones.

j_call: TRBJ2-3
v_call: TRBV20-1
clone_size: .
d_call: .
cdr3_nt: TGCAGTGCTAGTCAAGGGGCGAACCCTAGCACAGATACGCAGTATTTT
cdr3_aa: CSASQGANPSTDTQYF

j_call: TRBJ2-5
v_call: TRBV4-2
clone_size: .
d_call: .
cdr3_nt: TGTGCCAGCAGCCCCCGAGCCATCCAAGAGACCCAGTACTTC
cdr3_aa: CASSPRAIQETQYF

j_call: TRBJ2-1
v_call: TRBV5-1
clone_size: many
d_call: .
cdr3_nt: TGCGCCAGCAGCTTGGTCTTTACGAGTGAGCAGTTCTTC
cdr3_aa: CASSLVFTSEQFF

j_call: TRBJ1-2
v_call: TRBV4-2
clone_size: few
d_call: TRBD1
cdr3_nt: TGTGCCAGCAGCCAACCGGGACAGGGTCGATATGGCTACACCTTC
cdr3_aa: CASSQPGQGRYGYTF

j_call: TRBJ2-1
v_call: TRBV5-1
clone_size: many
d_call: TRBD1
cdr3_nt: TGCGCCAGCAGCTTGGCCGCTAGGGGGCCGCCGGCTAATGAGCAGTTCTTC
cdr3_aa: CASSLAARGPPANEQFF

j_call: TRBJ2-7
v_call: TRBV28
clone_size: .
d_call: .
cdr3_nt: TGTGCCAGCATCTCCACCTACGAGCAGTACTTC
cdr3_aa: CASISTYEQYF

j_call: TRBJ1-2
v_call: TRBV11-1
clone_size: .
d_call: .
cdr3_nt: TGTGCCAGCAGTTTCGACAAGGGACACGGCTACACCTTC
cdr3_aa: CASSFDKGHGYTF

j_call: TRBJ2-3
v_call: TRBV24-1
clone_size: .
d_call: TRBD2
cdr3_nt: TGTGCCACCAGTGATCCTGGGACTAGCGGGGGGTTGGATACGCAGTATTTT
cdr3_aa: CATSDPGTSGGLDTQYF

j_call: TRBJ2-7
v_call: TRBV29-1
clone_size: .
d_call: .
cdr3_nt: TGCAGCGCTACGGGGAATGGAGGCGAGCAGTACTTC
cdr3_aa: CSATGNGGEQYF

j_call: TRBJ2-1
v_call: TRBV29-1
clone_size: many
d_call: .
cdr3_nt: TGCAGCGTTGTTGGGGCCTCCTACAATGAGCAGTTCTTC
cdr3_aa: CSVVGASYNEQFF

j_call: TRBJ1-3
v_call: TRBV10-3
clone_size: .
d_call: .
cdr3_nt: TGTGCCATCAGTGGGTCCGGGGTGGAAAACACCATATATTTT
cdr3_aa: CAISGSGVENTIYF

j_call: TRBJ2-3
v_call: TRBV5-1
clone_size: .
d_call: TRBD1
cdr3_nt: TGCGCCAGCAGTGGACCCGGGACAGCTACAGATACGCAGTATTTT
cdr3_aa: CASSGPGTATDTQYF

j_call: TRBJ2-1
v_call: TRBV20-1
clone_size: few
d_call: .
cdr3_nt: TGCAGTGCTACCTCTTTTGGCTTTGGGTACAATGAGCAGTTCTTC
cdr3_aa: CSATSFGFGYNEQFF

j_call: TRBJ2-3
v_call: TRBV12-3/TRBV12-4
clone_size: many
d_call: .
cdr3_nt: TGTGCCAGCAGTCTCCAATATTTAACGAGAGATACGCAGTATTTT
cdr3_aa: CASSLQYLTRDTQYF

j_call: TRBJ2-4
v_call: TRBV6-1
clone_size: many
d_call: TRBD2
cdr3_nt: TGTGCCAGCAGTGGAACTAGCGGGGGGGCAAAAAACATTCAGTACTTC
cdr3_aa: CASSGTSGGAKNIQYF

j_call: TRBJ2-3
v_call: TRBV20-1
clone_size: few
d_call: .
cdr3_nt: TGCAGTGCTAGGTTCCTAGCAGGAGATACGCAGTATTTT
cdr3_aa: CSARFLAGDTQYF

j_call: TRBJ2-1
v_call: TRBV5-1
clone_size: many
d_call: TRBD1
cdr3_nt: TGCGCCAGCAGCCCGAAGGGGGGACAGGGGGTAGGAGATGAGCAGTTCTTC
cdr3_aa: CASSPKGGQGVGDEQFF

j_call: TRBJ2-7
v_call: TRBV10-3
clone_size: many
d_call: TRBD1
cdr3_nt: TGTGCCATCAACGACCGGGACAGGGGGAGTTACGAGCAGTACTTC
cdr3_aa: CAINDRDRGSYEQYF

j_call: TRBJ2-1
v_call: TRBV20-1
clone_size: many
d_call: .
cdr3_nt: TGCAGTGCAGCACCGGGACTTCAGGTCAATGAGCAGTTCTTC
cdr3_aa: CSAAPGLQVNEQFF

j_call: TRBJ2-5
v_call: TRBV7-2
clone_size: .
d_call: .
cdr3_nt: TGTGCCAGCAGCTTATCTTACGGGGAAGGAGAGACCCAGTACTTC
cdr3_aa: CASSLSYGEGETQYF

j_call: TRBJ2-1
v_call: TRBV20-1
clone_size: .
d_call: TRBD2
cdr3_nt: TGCAGTGCTAGATCTACGGCGGGGGGGCCAGAGCAGTTCTTC
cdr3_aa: CSARSTAGGPEQFF

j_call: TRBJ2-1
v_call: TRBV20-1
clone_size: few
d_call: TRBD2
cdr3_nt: TGCAGTGCACTACGGGGGGGCCTAAGCTACAATGAGCAGTTCTTC
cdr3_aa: CSALRGGLSYNEQFF

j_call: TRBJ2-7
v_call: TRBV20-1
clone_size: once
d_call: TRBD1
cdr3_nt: TGCAGTGCTATGGCGACAGGGGGTTTCGACGAGCAGTACTTC
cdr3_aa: CSAMATGGFDEQYF

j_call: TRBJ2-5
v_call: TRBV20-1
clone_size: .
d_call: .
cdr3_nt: TGCAGTGCAAGTCGGCAGCCCCAAGAGACCCAGTACTTC
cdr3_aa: CSASRQPQETQYF

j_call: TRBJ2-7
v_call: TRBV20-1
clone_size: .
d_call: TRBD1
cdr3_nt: TGCAGTGCCTATGGACAGGGGAACTCCTACGAGCAGTACTTC
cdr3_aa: CSAYGQGNSYEQYF

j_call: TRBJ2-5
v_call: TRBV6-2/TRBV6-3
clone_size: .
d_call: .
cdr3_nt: TGTGCCAGCAGTTACCTTAGCGGAATCCAAGGAGAGACCCAGTACTTC
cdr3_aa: CASSYLSGIQGETQYF

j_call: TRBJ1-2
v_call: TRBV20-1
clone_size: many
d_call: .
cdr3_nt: TGCAGTGCTAGAGGGATAACAAACTATGGCTACACCTTC
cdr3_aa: CSARGITNYGYTF

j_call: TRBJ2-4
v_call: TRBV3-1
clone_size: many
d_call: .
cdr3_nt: TGTGCCAGCAGTATGGGGGCCTCGGCCAAAAACATTCAGTACTTC
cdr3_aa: CASSMGASAKNIQYF

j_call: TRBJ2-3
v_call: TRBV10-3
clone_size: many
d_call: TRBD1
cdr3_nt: TGTGCCGTTCGACAGGGGGCAGATACGCAGTATTTT
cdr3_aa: CAVRQGADTQYF

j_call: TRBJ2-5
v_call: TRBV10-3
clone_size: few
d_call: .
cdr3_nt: TGTGCCATCAGTGAACAGGTGGCAGAGACCCAGTACTTC
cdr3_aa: CAISEQVAETQYF

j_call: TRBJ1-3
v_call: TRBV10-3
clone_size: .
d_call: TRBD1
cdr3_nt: TGTGCCATCAGTGAGTCGGGACAGGGAGTAGGAAACACCATATATTTT
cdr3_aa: CAISESGQGVGNTIYF

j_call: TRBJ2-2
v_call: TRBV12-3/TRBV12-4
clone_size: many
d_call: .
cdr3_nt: TGTGCCAGCAGACAACAGGGAACCGGGGAGCTGTTTTTT
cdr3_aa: CASRQQGTGELFF

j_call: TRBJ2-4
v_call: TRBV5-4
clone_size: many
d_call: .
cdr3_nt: TGTGCCAGCAGCTTGGCCAGTGGAAACATTCAGTACTTC
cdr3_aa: CASSLASGNIQYF

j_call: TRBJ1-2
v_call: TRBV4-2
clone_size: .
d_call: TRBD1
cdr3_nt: TGTGCCAGCAGCCCGGGAACAGGGGGCTATGGCTACACCTTC
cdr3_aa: CASSPGTGGYGYTF

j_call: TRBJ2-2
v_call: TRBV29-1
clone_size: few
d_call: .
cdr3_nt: TGCAGCGCCGGAACTAGCTTTACCGGGGAGCTGTTTTTT
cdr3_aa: CSAGTSFTGELFF

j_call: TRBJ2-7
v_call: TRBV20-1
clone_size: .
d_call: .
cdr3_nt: TGCAGTGCTAGAGACGCACAGAGGGGTGTTGACGAGCAGTACTTC
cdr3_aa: CSARDAQRGVDEQYF

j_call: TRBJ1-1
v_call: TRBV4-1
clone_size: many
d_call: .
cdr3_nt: TGCGCCAGCAGCCACCAGGGGCGGGTGAACACTGAAGCTTTCTTT
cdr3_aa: CASSHQGRVNTEAFF

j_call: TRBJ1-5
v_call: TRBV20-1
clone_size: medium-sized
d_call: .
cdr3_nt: TGCAGTGCATCGGGGACTGCGCTCAATCAGCCCCAGCATTTT
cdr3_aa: CSASGTALNQPQHF

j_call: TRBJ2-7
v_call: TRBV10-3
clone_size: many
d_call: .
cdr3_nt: TGTGCCACTCAGGGGTCCTACGAGCAGTACTTC
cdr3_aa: CATQGSYEQYF

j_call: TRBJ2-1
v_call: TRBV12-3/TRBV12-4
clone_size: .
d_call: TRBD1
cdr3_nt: TGTGCCAGCAGTTTGGGGACAGGGCGGGGTGAGCAGTTCTTC
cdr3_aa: CASSLGTGRGEQFF

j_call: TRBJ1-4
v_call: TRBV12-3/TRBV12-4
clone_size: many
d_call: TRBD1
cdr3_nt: TGTGCCAGCAGTCCGAGCAACAGGGGAAACGAAAAACTGTTTTTT
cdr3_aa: CASSPSNRGNEKLFF

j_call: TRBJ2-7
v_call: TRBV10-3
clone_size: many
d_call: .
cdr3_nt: TGTGCCATCAGTGAAGGACAGCAATACTACGAGCAGTACTTC
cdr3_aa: CAISEGQQYYEQYF

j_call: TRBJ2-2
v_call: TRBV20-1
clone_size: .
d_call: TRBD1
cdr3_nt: TGCAGTGCCACGGACAGGGCGCGCACCGGGGAGCTGTTTTTT
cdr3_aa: CSATDRARTGELFF

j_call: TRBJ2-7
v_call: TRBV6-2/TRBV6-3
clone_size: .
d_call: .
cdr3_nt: TGTGCCAGCAGCCTCGGGTCGTTTTACGAGCAGTACTTC
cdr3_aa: CASSLGSFYEQYF

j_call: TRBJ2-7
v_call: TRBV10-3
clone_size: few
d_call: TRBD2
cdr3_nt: TGTGCCATCAGCCAGAGCGGGGGGGCGTCAGGCGAGCAGTACTTC
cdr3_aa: CAISQSGGASGEQYF

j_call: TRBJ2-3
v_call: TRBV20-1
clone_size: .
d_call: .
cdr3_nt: TGCAGTGCTAGACTCCCCTGGGGGGGCACAGATACGCAGTATTTT
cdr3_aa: CSARLPWGGTDTQYF

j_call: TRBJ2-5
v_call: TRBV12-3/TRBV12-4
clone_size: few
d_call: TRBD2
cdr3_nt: TGTGCCAGCAACCACGGGGGGGAAAGCCAAGAGACCCAGTACTTC
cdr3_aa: CASNHGGESQETQYF

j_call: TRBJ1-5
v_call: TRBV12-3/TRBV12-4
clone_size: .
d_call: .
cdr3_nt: TGTGCCAGCAGTTTTGAAACAGGCTACACACAGCCCCAGCATTTT
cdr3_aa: CASSFETGYTQPQHF

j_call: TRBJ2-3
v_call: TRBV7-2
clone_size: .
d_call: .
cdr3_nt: TGTGCCAGCAGCGCCCAAACAGCCACAGATACGCAGTATTTT
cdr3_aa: CASSAQTATDTQYF

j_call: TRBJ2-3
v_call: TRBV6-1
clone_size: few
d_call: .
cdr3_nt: TGTGCCAGCAGGACGCCTAGGGGGAGGGCAGATACGCAGTATTTT
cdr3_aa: CASRTPRGRADTQYF